The entry below gives a single TCR beta chain sequence along with its context. This clone was counted a few times. Its antigen is unknown. The input lacks base qualities; no much larger clone sits a single base away. The data belong to a study of blood T cell repertoires in COVID-19 (dated by TCRdb to 2018 to 2020). The study in broad terms: Collaborator samples came from the United States, Italy and Spain and covered acute and convalescent phases of COVID-19. Samples were obtained from the ongoing ImmuneRACE study (first 160 participants) and from 1,200 or so subjects provided by 6 global collaborators. HLA class I and class II types, where available, came from metadata supplied by the sample provider rather than from assay-based typing. The prospective study material was composed of cDNA or gDNA derived from T cells, B-cell-depleted T cells, or PBMCs. A de-identified subject ID, COVID-19 status, age in years and sex were almost always included in the sample metadata. The repertoires were released in a freely available public database meant as a resource for research on the immune response to SARS-CoV-2. The dataset comprised deeply sampled blood TCRbeta repertoires from subjects exposed to, actively infected with, or recovered from COVID-19. Broader findings and caveats from the paper: How much clinical and demographic metadata was included differed by source and by participant, and the metadata was provided uncurated.

TCRbeta CDR3 regions were amplified from genomic DNA using the immunoSEQ Assay, a bias-controlled multiplex PCR. As for how the authors treated the data: Within the assay, amplification of reference gene primers was used to estimate how many nucleated cells each sample contained. Sequence reads were collapsed and filtered to measure the absolute abundance of every unique TCRbeta CDR3 rearrangement. For each sample, productive Simpson clonality was calculated as the square root of Simpson's diversity index over productive rearrangements. Entries here come from immuneACCESS through TCRdb and include only in-frame sequences with V and J called. Some clones fail to appear in such tables; in the studies checked, an unresolved V gene covers under half of the shortfall, and the cause of the remainder is unknown. V and J calls and clone size follow that table, whereas D and trimming were derived from the DNA. The sample table holds under 300,000 clones, of which approximately 83% were seen once. The ten largest clones capture about 2% of the sample.

A second Seattle source provided samples from volunteer blood donors who had recovered from COVID-19. Collaborating institutions collected whole blood in K2EDTA tubes following their own protocols. Collaborator samples were shipped for TCRbeta analysis as frozen whole blood, isolated PBMCs, or DNA extracted from either sample type. Sequenced sample: peripheral blood. This TCR came from a young man who had recovered from COVID-19.

The nucleotides read TGTGCCAGCAGCCAAGATAAGGGGCAGGATTCACCCCTCCACTTT. Its coded protein is CASSQDKGQDSPLHF. The receptor chain draws on TRBV4-2 and TRBJ1-6; matching of 5 bases hints at TRBD1 as the D gene. CDR1 is given as LGHNA and CDR2 as YNFKEQ, both from the germline V gene. V and J are truncated by 0 bases and 8 bases respectively, leaving an intervening sequence of 11 bases. From cysteine to phenylalanine, the CDR3 is 15 amino acids long. This entry keeps only the CDR3 DNA: 45 bases, framed from base 1.